The rows below give T cell receptor beta chains drawn from one sample of a study of T cell responses to AZD1222 COVID-19 vaccine. TCRdb keeps only in-frame clones here, not all; method: immunoSEQ multiplex PCR. This sample has over 100,000 clones, with over 75% found just once. Sequences were derived from peripheral blood, sampled on day 0 of AZD1222 vaccination. These receptors came from an adult in good health. Each CDR3 is given with its conserved first and last residue. The D gene is left open where the match is weak. Where a row states a size, it is once, few, many or the class of an expanded clone; other rows omit it.

V,size,J,D,DNA,CDR3
TRBV3-1/TRBV3-2,.,TRBJ1-2,.,TGTGCCAGCAGCCAAGCCGGGACCGACCCCTATGGCTACACCTTC,CASSQAGTDPYGYTF
TRBV9,.,TRBJ1-5,.,TGTGCCAGCAGCGCCACAGGTACCGATCAGCCCCAGCATTTT,CASSATGTDQPQHF
TRBV5-4,.,TRBJ1-5,.,TGTGCCAGCAGCATGAGGGGTAGCAATCAGCCCCAGCATTTT,CASSMRGSNQPQHF
TRBV10-3,.,TRBJ1-2,.,TGTGCCATCAGTGAGTCTGGGACACCCACCCGGGGCTACACCTTC,CAISESGTPTRGYTF
TRBV2,few,TRBJ1-3,.,TGTGCCAGCAGCCCTCAGACACTATCTGGAAACACCATATATTTT,CASSPQTLSGNTIYF
TRBV10-3,.,TRBJ2-1,.,TGTGCCATCAGTGCTAGGGGGAAGAGTACCTACAATGAGCAGTTCTTC,CAISARGKSTYNEQFF
TRBV6-5,.,TRBJ2-7,.,TGTGCCAGCAGGTCGTACAGCTCCTACGAGCAGTACTTC,CASRSYSSYEQYF
TRBV18,.,TRBJ1-1,.,TGTGCCAGCGCTACCCGAATAATACCTGAAGCTTTCTTT,CASATRIIPEAFF
TRBV4-2,.,TRBJ2-1,.,TGTGCCAGCAGCCAAGATCGTGGCGGGGCCCACAACAATGAGCAGTTCTTC,CASSQDRGGAHNNEQFF
TRBV19,few,TRBJ1-1,TRBD1,TGTGCCAGTAGTATCGGCCCGACAGGGAGTATGAACACTGAAGCTTTCTTT,CASSIGPTGSMNTEAFF
TRBV10-3,.,TRBJ1-2,TRBD1,TGTGCCATCAGTGTTTCTGGACAGGGCGGCGGCTACACCTTC,CAISVSGQGGGYTF
TRBV13,.,TRBJ1-4,TRBD1,TGTGCCAGCAGCTCCGGACAGGGGGCCCCAAATGAAAAACTGTTTTTT,CASSSGQGAPNEKLFF
TRBV5-4,.,TRBJ2-3,.,TGTGCCAGCAGCTTGAGGAGCGGCTACACAGATACGCAGTATTTT,CASSLRSGYTDTQYF
TRBV28,few,TRBJ1-1,.,TGTGCCAGCAGTTTTCGCAACAGGGCGGTTGGCACTGAAGCTTTCTTT,CASSFRNRAVGTEAFF
TRBV23-1,.,TRBJ1-2,TRBD1,TGCGCCAGCAGTCAATCGACAGGGGGCGAAAGCTACACCTTC,CASSQSTGGESYTF
TRBV6-2/TRBV6-3,.,TRBJ1-2,.,TGTGCCAGCAGCCCCGGGAGACTCATAGCTAACTATGGCTACACCTTC,CASSPGRLIANYGYTF
TRBV24-1,.,TRBJ2-6,.,TGTGCCACCTTGGACTACCGCCACTCTGGGGCCAACGTCCTGACTTTC,CATLDYRHSGANVLTF
TRBV29-1,once,TRBJ1-2,TRBD1,TGCAGCGTGTATCCTGGACAGGGGGAAGGGGGCTACACCTTC,CSVYPGQGEGGYTF
TRBV4-1,.,TRBJ1-2,TRBD1,TGCGCCAGCAGCCAAGTTCAGGGGGCTACGGTTGGCTACACCTTC,CASSQVQGATVGYTF
TRBV27,.,TRBJ1-5,.,TGTGCCAGCAAGGCAGGGTGGGACGGTAATCAGCCCCAGCATTTT,CASKAGWDGNQPQHF
TRBV29-1,.,TRBJ2-7,.,TGCAGCGGAGCCTTGGGATACGAGCAGTACTTC,CSGALGYEQYF
TRBV24-1,.,TRBJ2-2,.,TGTGCCACCAGTGATCGGACTTACACCGGGGAGCTGTTTTTT,CATSDRTYTGELFF
TRBV3-1/TRBV3-2,.,TRBJ1-4,.,TGTGCCAGCAGCCAAGTAGGCAGGGTTGGAGAAAAACTGTTTTTT,CASSQVGRVGEKLFF
TRBV5-8,.,TRBJ1-1,.,TGTGCCAGCAGCTTGGCCCTTGTGCGGGGACGGCGAGCTTTCTTT,CASSLALVRGRRAFF
TRBV20-1,.,TRBJ2-2,.,TGCAGTGCTAGTAGGACGGGCGGGGAGCTGTTTTTT,CSASRTGGELFF
TRBV11-2,.,TRBJ1-1,TRBD1,TGTGCCAGCAGCTTAGAAGCAGGGGGCGTCACTGAAGCTTTCTTT,CASSLEAGGVTEAFF
TRBV19,.,TRBJ1-1,.,TGTGCCAGTAGTACCGCCCAAGTTCCGACTGAAGCTTTCTTT,CASSTAQVPTEAFF
TRBV9,.,TRBJ1-1,TRBD1,TGTGCCAGCAGCGTGGGGACAGTGAACACTGAAGCTTTCTTT,CASSVGTVNTEAFF
TRBV2,.,TRBJ1-1,.,TGTGCCAGCAGTGGGGGACGGGCGGGTACTGAAGCTTTCTTT,CASSGGRAGTEAFF
TRBV3-1/TRBV3-2,.,TRBJ1-2,.,TGTGCCAGCAGCCAAGATAGTGTTGGCTACACCTTC,CASSQDSVGYTF
TRBV7-9,.,TRBJ1-1,TRBD1,TGTGCCAGCAGCCCCCGACAGGGGCCCACTGAAGCTTTCTTT,CASSPRQGPTEAFF
TRBV18,.,TRBJ1-1,TRBD1,TGTGCCAGCTCACCACGGACAGGGTCGACTGAAGCTTTCTTT,CASSPRTGSTEAFF
TRBV6-1,.,TRBJ2-1,.,TGTGCCAGCAGTGAACAAACTCTGATATCCTACAATGAGCAGTTCTTC,CASSEQTLISYNEQFF
TRBV6-5,few,TRBJ1-2,.,TGTGCCAGCAATCGCCAGCTAAGTGGCTATGGCTACACCTTC,CASNRQLSGYGYTF
TRBV14,.,TRBJ1-2,TRBD1,TGTGCCAGCAGCCAACACTCTGGACAGGGGATCTATGGCTACACCTTC,CASSQHSGQGIYGYTF
TRBV7-3,.,TRBJ2-1,.,TGTGCCAGCAGCCCCCTTGGGGCGGGGAATGAGCAGTTCTTC,CASSPLGAGNEQFF
TRBV11-1,.,TRBJ1-3,.,TGTGCCAGCAGCTTTTTGGGCTATTCTGGAAACACCATATATTTT,CASSFLGYSGNTIYF
TRBV9,once,TRBJ1-6,.,TGTGCCAGCAGCGAAAGGAGCTCCTATAATTCACCCCTCCACTTT,CASSERSSYNSPLHF
TRBV7-2,.,TRBJ1-5,.,TGTGCCAGCAGCTCGAAGGCGAATCAGCCCCAGCATTTT,CASSSKANQPQHF
TRBV28,.,TRBJ1-2,.,TGTGCCAGCAGTTTGCGAGGGAGCTATGGCTACACCTTC,CASSLRGSYGYTF
TRBV2,.,TRBJ2-7,.,TGTGCCAGCAGTGAACGACGAGCCGGGGTCTCCCCCTACGAGCAGTACTTC,CASSERRAGVSPYEQYF
TRBV28,.,TRBJ1-3,TRBD1,TGTGCCAGCAGAGACAGGGTTATCGGAAACACCATATATTTT,CASRDRVIGNTIYF
TRBV11-2,.,TRBJ2-7,.,TGTGCCAGCAGCTTAAGGGGCCGGGGACTTAGGAGCTCCTACGAGCAGTACTTC,CASSLRGRGLRSSYEQYF
TRBV5-1,.,TRBJ1-1,.,TGCGCCAGCAGCTTAGAATGGGGCGGGGGCACTGAAGCTTTCTTT,CASSLEWGGGTEAFF
TRBV5-4,.,TRBJ1-2,.,TGTGCCAGCGGCGAAGGTGGCTATGGCTACACCTTC,CASGEGGYGYTF
TRBV19,.,TRBJ1-2,TRBD1,TGTGCCAGTAGTATTGGACAGGGGGCGATTCTCTGGTATGGCTACACCTTC,CASSIGQGAILWYGYTF
TRBV10-3,.,TRBJ1-5,.,TGTGCCATCAGTGAGTCGGTCGGAAGCAATCAGCCCCAGCATTTT,CAISESVGSNQPQHF
TRBV7-8,.,TRBJ2-1,.,TGTGCCAGCAGCCCCTTGAGCGGAGGATACAATGAGCAGTTCTTC,CASSPLSGGYNEQFF
TRBV27,.,TRBJ1-1,.,TGTGCCAGCAGTCTCCTTCAACAGATGAATGAAGCTTTCTTT,CASSLLQQMNEAFF
TRBV30,once,TRBJ1-2,.,TGTGCCTGGAGTGTAACCTCGGTAACAGTATATGGCTACACCTTC,CAWSVTSVTVYGYTF
TRBV4-1,.,TRBJ2-1,TRBD2,TGCGCCAGCAGCCGTGGGAGGGCTAGCGGAGACCTTGAGCAGTTCTTC,CASSRGRASGDLEQFF
TRBV19,.,TRBJ1-3,TRBD1,TGTGCCAGTGGACAGGGGGCGCTTGGAAACACCATATATTTT,CASGQGALGNTIYF
TRBV5-1,.,TRBJ2-1,TRBD2,TGCGCCAGCAGCCCGGGCGCTAGCGGGAGGGTTTCGGATGAGCAGTTCTTC,CASSPGASGRVSDEQFF
TRBV6-5,.,TRBJ1-4,TRBD1,TGTGCCAGCACAGCAAACAGGGGGAGGGATGAAAAACTGTTTTTT,CASTANRGRDEKLFF
TRBV30,.,TRBJ2-5,.,TGTGCCTGGAGCCGGGCCCAAGAGACCCAGTACTTC,CAWSRAQETQYF
TRBV5-1,.,TRBJ1-5,.,TGCGCCAGCAGTCTAGGACCGCTAAGCAATCAGCCCCAGCATTTT,CASSLGPLSNQPQHF